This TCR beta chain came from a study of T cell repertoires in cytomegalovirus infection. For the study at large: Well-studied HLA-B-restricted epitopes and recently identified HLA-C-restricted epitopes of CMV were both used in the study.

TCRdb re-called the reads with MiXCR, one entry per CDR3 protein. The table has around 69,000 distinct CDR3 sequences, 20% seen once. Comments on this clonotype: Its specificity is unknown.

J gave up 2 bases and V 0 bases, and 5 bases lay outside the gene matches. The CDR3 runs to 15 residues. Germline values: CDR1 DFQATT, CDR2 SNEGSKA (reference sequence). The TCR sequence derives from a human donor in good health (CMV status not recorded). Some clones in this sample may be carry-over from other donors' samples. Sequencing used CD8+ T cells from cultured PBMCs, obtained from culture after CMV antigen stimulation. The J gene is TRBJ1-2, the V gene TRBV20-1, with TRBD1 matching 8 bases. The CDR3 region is CSARDRRQGNYGYTF. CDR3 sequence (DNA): TGCAGTGCTAGAGATAGGCGACAGGGGAACTATGGCTACACCTTC.